This TCR beta chain was captured by sequencing in a study of blood T cell repertoires in COVID-19. This CDR3 is 17 amino acids long. Trimming took 4 bases from V and 6 from J; bases not matched to a gene: 12. CDR1 is SGDLS, CDR2 YYNGEE, per germline. In the authors' methods: Reference gene primers were amplified, and this amplification served to estimate nucleated cell counts. Some clones are missing from TCRdb's copy, which holds only in-frame ones; the method was immunoSEQ multiplex PCR. V and J calls and clone size come straight from that table; D and trimming were deduced from the DNA. The data hold around 250,000 clones, with under 90% observed a single time.

Sequenced input: peripheral blood. This TCR derives from a woman aged 40 to 55 who had recovered from COVID-19. The chain uses TRBV9 and TRBJ2-2, with 10 positions matching TRBD2. The CDR3 sequence is CASSPVGWLAGAGELFF. CDR3 coding DNA: TGTGCCAGCAGCCCAGTGGGGTGGCTAGCGGGAGCCGGGGAGCTGTTTTTT.